One TCR beta chain is described in this entry. The antigen is unknown. This entry belongs to a study of naive and memory T cell subsets. Broader study findings: In naive cells, over 95% of TCR sequences were seen only once. Diversity fell and Gini index rose from naive through CM, EM, EMRA.

An equimolar mix of two oligonucleotides served as the beta constant-region primer for TRBC1 and TRBC2. TCRdb fed the UMI-ligation and nested PCR reads into MiXCR, producing one record per CDR3 protein. This sample has 130,000 to 150,000 distinct CDR3 sequences, with about a sixth found just once. Sequencing used naive CD4+ T cells from blood. This receptor was obtained from a human donor in good health.

The CDR3 sequence: CASSPGTGYEQYF. The CDR3 DNA is TGTGCCAGCAGCCCCGGGACAGGGTACGAGCAGTACTTC. V usage is TRBV7-3 and J usage is TRBJ2-7; 9 nucleotides align to TRBD1. The CDR3 has 13 amino acids. The J segment lost 4 bases and the V segment lost 5 bases, leaving 3 bases of the junction unmatched. Germline values: CDR1 SGHTA, CDR2 FQGTGA.